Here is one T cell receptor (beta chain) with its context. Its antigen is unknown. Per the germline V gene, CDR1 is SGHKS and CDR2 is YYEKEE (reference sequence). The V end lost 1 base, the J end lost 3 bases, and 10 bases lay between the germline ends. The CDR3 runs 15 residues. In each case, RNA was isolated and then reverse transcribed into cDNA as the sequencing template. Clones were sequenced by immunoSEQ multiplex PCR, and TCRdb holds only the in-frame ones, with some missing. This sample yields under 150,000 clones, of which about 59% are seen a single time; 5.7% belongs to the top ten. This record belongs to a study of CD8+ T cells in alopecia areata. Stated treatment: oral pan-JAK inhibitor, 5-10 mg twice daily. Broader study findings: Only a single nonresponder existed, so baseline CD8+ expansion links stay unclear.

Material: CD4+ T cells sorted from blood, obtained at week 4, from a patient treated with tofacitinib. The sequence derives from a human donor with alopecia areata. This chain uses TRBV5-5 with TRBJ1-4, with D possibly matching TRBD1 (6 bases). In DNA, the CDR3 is TGTGCCAGCAGCTTGATAACAGGGCCTAATGAAAAACTGTTTTTT. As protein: CASSLITGPNEKLFF.